A single sample gave rise to the 22 T cell receptor beta chains below, sequenced in a study of T-cell memory formation after mild COVID-19 (dated by TCRdb to the early 2020s). The library relied on 5' RACE. The instrument was an Illumina NovaSeq 6000. The public reads were reanalyzed by TCRdb: fastp trimming at Q25, MiXCR alignment, in-frame beta chains only. Records with the same CDR3 protein are collapsed into one entry carrying the most frequent genes and DNA. This sample gives 350,000 to 500,000 distinct CDR3 sequences in total; more than 20% of them show up just once. Of the sample, 13% falls within the top ten clones. The sequenced sample was PBMCs or a T cell subset sorted from them (not recorded which). All receptors come from an adult woman who had mild COVID-19 (a few samples of this study predate the infection). The sample titles of this study are shuffled in the database, so cell type and time point are left out; the donor was told from shared clones.

The table lists this clonotype with a few counts. This chain connects TRBV7-6 to TRBJ1-4, with D tentatively TRBD1 (6 bases). Germline CDR1 and CDR2: SGHVS and FNYEAQ. The length of the CDR3 is 18 residues. Trimming removed 5 bases at V and 3 bases at J, with 22 bases between. In DNA, the CDR3 is TGTGCCAGCAGCCTAACCCCTACGCAGGGGCTGGCTAATGAAAAACTGTTTTTT. It translates to CASSLTPTQGLANEKLFF. Combining the CDR3 with reference TRBV7-6 and TRBJ1-4 gives the whole variable domain GAGVSQSPRYKVTKRGQDVALRCDPISGHVSLYWYRQALGQGPEFLTYFNYEAQQDKSGLPNDRFSAERPEGSISTLTIQRTEQRDSAMYRCASSLTPTQGLANEKLFFGSGTQLSVL.

J is TRBJ2-7 and V is TRBV27; 8 bases are a match to TRBD2. CDR1 is MNHEY, CDR2 SMNVEV, per germline (reference sequence). The CDR3 runs 15 residues. The V and J ends lost 6 bases and 5 bases, in that order; junction bases with no gene match: 12. The CDR3 bases are TGTGCCAGCAGAGCAGGGATTAGCGGGACTCACGAGCAGTACTTC. Residues: CASRAGISGTHEQYF.

This clonotype was recorded at least ten times. The DNA of the CDR3 is TGCAGTGCTAGGGACACCCATACCGGGGCCCTTTACGAGCAGTACTTC. Its translation is CSARDTHTGALYEQYF. The chain carries TRBV20-1 and TRBJ2-7, with D possibly called TRBD1 or TRBD2 (5 bases each). CDR1 and CDR2 (germline): DFQATT, SNEGSKA (reference sequence). The CDR3 loop spans 16 amino acids. V was trimmed by 3 bases and J by 4 bases, leaving 22 bases between them.

This clonotype appeared a few times. This chain links TRBV11-3 with TRBJ2-1; unclear D gene. V lost 7 bases to trimming and J lost 8 bases, with 15 bases between them. The CDR3 is made up of 13 amino acids. CDR1 SGHNT and CDR2 YENEEA come from the germline V gene. CDR3 nucleotides: TGTGCCAGCACCCCCAGCCTAGGCGATGAGCAGTTCTTC. It yields the protein CASTPSLGDEQFF.

There are a few counts of this clonotype. This sequence joins TRBV7-8 and TRBJ2-3; a possible D gene is TRBD2 (5 bases). The V gene's germline CDR1 is SGHVS and CDR2 FQNEAQ. Trimming left V 5 bases short and J 1 base short, with 13 bases between. The CDR3 consists of 15 residues. DNA for the CDR3: TGTGCCAGCAGCCCTCACCCCGGGGGCACAGATACGCAGTATTTT. This encodes CASSPHPGGTDTQYF.

This clonotype came up a few times. The V call is TRBV18, the J call TRBJ2-1; 8 bases line up with TRBD2. Germline-derived CDR1 and CDR2 are KGHSH and LQKENI. The CDR3 has 14 residues. The V segment lost 0 bases and the J segment 13 bases; nucleotides outside the gene matches: 8. This chain's CDR3 is CASSPPEGLAFQFF. The CDR3 coding sequence is TGTGCCAGCTCACCACCTGAAGGACTAGCTTTCCAGTTCTTC.

This clonotype occurred a few times. The rearrangement links TRBV18 to TRBJ2-1, with 8 bases fitting TRBD1. V was clipped by 3 bases and J by 8 bases; unmatched bases: 9. There are 15 residues in the CDR3. The V gene's germline CDR1 is KGHSH and CDR2 LQKENI. The CDR3 region has the DNA TGTGCCAGCTCACCCCGGGACAGGCTAATTGATGAGCAGTTCTTC. Amino acids: CASSPRDRLIDEQFF. Full variable domain (outside the CDR3, taken from reference TRBV18 and TRBJ2-1): NAGVMQNPRHLVRRRGQEARLRCSPMKGHSHVYWYRQLPEEGLKFMVYLQKENIIDESGMPKERFSAEFPKEGPSILRIQQVVRGDSAAYFCASSPRDRLIDEQFFGPGTRLTVL.

This clonotype has a count of ten or more. J is TRBJ2-3 and V is TRBV5-6; possibly TRBD1 for D (5 bases). Between the trimmed V and J ends, which lost 5 bases and 0 bases, there was a span of 10 bases. Germline CDR1 is SGHDT and CDR2 is YYEEEE. The length of the CDR3 is 14 residues. CDR3 nucleotide sequence: TGTGCCAGCAGACTGACAGTGAGCACAGATACGCAGTATTTT. Translating it yields CASRLTVSTDTQYF. The full variable domain, with the rest looked up from reference TRBV5-6 and TRBJ2-3, is DAGVTQSPTHLIKTRGQQVTLRCSPKSGHDTVSWYQQALGQGPQFIFQYYEEEERQRGNFPDRFSGHQFPNYSSELNVNALLLGDSALYLCASRLTVSTDTQYFGPGTRLTVL.

V usage is TRBV4-1 and J usage is TRBJ2-1; TRBD2 aligns across 7 bases. V gave up 3 bases and J gave up 0 bases; unmatched junction bases: 8. The germline V gene has CDR1 MGHRA and CDR2 YSYEKL. The CDR3 has 17 residues. In nucleotides, the CDR3 is TGCGCCAGCAGCCAGCGGGACTACTCGAGCTCCTACAATGAGCAGTTCTTC. Encoded protein: CASSQRDYSSSYNEQFF.

This clonotype was found many times. The chain carries TRBV25-1 and TRBJ2-2; D is possibly TRBD1 (6 bases). Germline V lookup: CDR1 MGHDK, CDR2 SYGVNS. The CDR3 has 14 amino acids. V lost 5 bases and J 5 bases, leaving 12 bases between the germline ends. The CDR3 coding sequence is TGTGCCAGCAGTCGATACACAGGGACCGGGGAGCTGTTTTTT. Protein sequence: CASSRYTGTGELFF. The entire variable domain, with the rest obtained from reference TRBV25-1 and TRBJ2-2, is as follows: EADIYQTPRYLVIGTGKKITLECSQTMGHDKMYWYQQDPGMELHLIHYSYGVNSTEKGDLSSESTVSRIRTEHFPLTLESARPSHTSQYLCASSRYTGTGELFFGEGSRLTVL.

This clonotype was detected only a few times. V gene TRBV6-2 or TRBV6-3 combines with J gene TRBJ2-1; D gene ambiguous. V lost 0 bases and J lost 4, with 7 bases in between. This CDR3 comprises 14 residues. Per the germline V gene, CDR1 is MNHEY and CDR2 is SVGEGT. The DNA for the CDR3 is TGTGCCAGCAGTTACTCGACTGGATACAATGAGCAGTTCTTC. As protein: CASSYSTGYNEQFF.

This clonotype showed up just a few times. The chain joins TRBV5-1 to TRBJ2-5; TRBD1 matches at 9 bases. In germline, CDR1 is SGHRS, CDR2 YFSETQ. CDR3 size: 14 residues. J was trimmed by 5 bases and V by 4 bases; bases with no gene match: 6. CDR3 loop: CASSDTGGAETQYF. CDR3 nucleotides: TGCGCCAGCAGCGATACAGGGGGCGCGGAGACCCAGTACTTC. Looking up the rest from reference TRBV5-1 and TRBJ2-5 gives the full variable domain: KAGVTQTPRYLIKTRGQQVTLSCSPISGHRSVSWYQQTPGQGLQFLFEYFSETQRNKGNFPGRFSGRQFSNSRSEMNVSTLELGDSALYLCASSDTGGAETQYFGPGTRLLVL.

The CDR3 nucleotides read TGTGCCAGCAGCTTAGATCAGCGAGGGTACTATGGCTACACCTTC. Protein: CASSLDQRGYYGYTF. The J gene is TRBJ1-2, the V gene TRBV11-2; D not certain. CDR3 size: 15 residues. V shed 0 bases and J shed 3 bases, with 11 bases lying between them. CDR1 is SGHAT, CDR2 FQNNGV, per germline.

This sequence joins TRBV7-2 and TRBJ1-6; 9 nucleotides match TRBD1. This CDR3 comprises 13 residues. V lost 3 bases and J lost 10; bases outside the gene matches: 1. Germline CDR1 and CDR2: SGHTA and FQGNSA. CDR3 DNA sequence: TGTGCCAGCAGCTTGACAGGGGGATCACCCCTCCACTTT. Residues: CASSLTGGSPLHF.

This clonotype was recorded a few times. The rearrangement uses TRBV5-1 and TRBJ1-6, with D unresolved. The germline CDR1 and CDR2 sequences are SGHRS and YFSETQ. The CDR3 length is 16 residues. Trimming took 0 bases from V and 7 from J, leaving 14 bases between them. This CDR3 is CASSLVAGQLNSPLHF. The DNA for the CDR3 is TGCGCCAGCAGCTTGGTTGCTGGCCAACTCAATTCACCCCTCCACTTT.

This clonotype showed up just a few times. The chain links TRBV7-6 to TRBJ1-1; D is undetermined. V was pared by 2 bases and J by 4 bases, with 11 bases between. Germline-derived CDR1 and CDR2 are SGHVS and FNYEAQ. This CDR3 comprises 14 residues. The CDR3 is CASSLWQEGTEAFF. The CDR3 nucleotides read TGTGCCAGCAGCTTATGGCAGGAGGGCACTGAAGCTTTCTTT.

This clonotype has more than one count but fewer than ten. The V call is TRBV15, the J call TRBJ2-7; the D gene is possibly TRBD1 (5 bases). The CDR3 has 14 residues. Trimming shortened V by 1 base and J by 1 base, and 8 bases separated the two germline ends. The germline V gene has CDR1 LNHNV and CDR2 YYDKDF (reference sequence). For the CDR3, the DNA is TGTGCCACCAGCAGAGCAAGGACATCCTACGAGCAGTACTTC. Amino acids: CATSRARTSYEQYF. Based on the CDR3 plus reference TRBV15 and TRBJ2-7, the full variable domain is DAMVIQNPRYQVTQFGKPVTLSCSQTLNHNVMYWYQQKSSQAPKLLFHYYDKDFNNEADTPDNFQSRRPNTSFCFLDIRSPGLGDTAMYLCATSRARTSYEQYFGPGTRLTVT.

This chain links TRBV2 with TRBJ2-3; D is undetermined. The CDR3 has 12 residues. Germline assignment: CDR1 SNHLY and CDR2 FYNNEI. V gave up 2 bases and J gave up 5 bases, with 5 bases separating them. CDR3 bases: TGTGCCAGCAGTGAATCGGTAGATACGCAGTATTTT. Amino acid sequence: CASSESVDTQYF.

The chain carries TRBV6-1 and TRBJ2-7, with D maybe TRBD2 (6 bases). CDR3 length equals 14 residues. CDR1 and CDR2 (germline): MNHNS, SASEGT. Trimming took 2 bases from V and 7 from J, leaving 15 bases between them. CDR3 residues: CASSEHTLAGEQYF. The CDR3 coding sequence is TGTGCCAGCAGTGAACACACCCTCGCGGGAGAGCAGTACTTC.

This clonotype was seen only a few times. J is TRBJ1-2 and V is TRBV6-5; maybe TRBD1 (5 bases). Trimming stripped 6 bases from V and 5 bases from J, with 19 bases between. CDR1 and CDR2 (germline): MNHEY, SVGAGI. The CDR3 has 15 residues. The CDR3 DNA reads as TGTGCCAGCAGCATGGGGGGTGCAGGGCGGTATGGCTACACCTTC. Amino acid sequence: CASSMGGAGRYGYTF.

This clonotype was seen only a few times. The gene calls are TRBV4-3 and TRBJ2-3; TRBD2 matches at 9 bases. In germline, CDR1 is LGHNA, CDR2 YSLEER. CDR3 length equals 16 residues. Unmatched junction bases numbered 9, after V lost 3 bases and J lost 5 bases. CDR3 nucleotides: TGCGCCAGCAGCCAGATGTATAGCGGGAGTATAGATACGCAGTATTTT. Translating it yields CASSQMYSGSIDTQYF.

This clonotype came up once. V usage is TRBV6-1 and J usage is TRBJ1-4; D gene ambiguous. This CDR3 contains 16 residues. The germline V gene has CDR1 MNHNS and CDR2 SASEGT. Trimming took off 6 bases at V and 3 bases at J, with 17 bases between the two ends. CDR3 coding DNA: TGTGCCAGCAGCCCTTTAACGGGTATCCCTAATGAAAAACTGTTTTTT. Translation gives CASSPLTGIPNEKLFF.